This passage covers 23 T cell receptor beta chains from one sample sequenced in a study of blood T cell repertoires in COVID-19 (TCRdb year 2020). The library was made by the immunoSEQ multiplex PCR assay. In TCRdb, the immuneACCESS table is reduced to in-frame sequences with V and J assigned. These tables do not hold every clone; where another copy was compared, an unresolved V gene accounts for under half, and the others remain unexplained. The sample has roughly 240,000 clones on record, roughly 82% of them singletons. The ten largest clonotypes hold approximately 2.1% of the sample. The sample taken for sequencing was PBMCs or T cells enriched from blood (not recorded which). The source is a woman in her 50s who had recovered from COVID-19.

The chain recombines TRBV7-7 with TRBJ2-2; 7 nucleotides align to TRBD1. Looked up from germline, CDR1 is SSHAT and CDR2 is FNYEAQ (reference sequence). The CDR3 consists of 14 residues. In nucleotides, the CDR3 is TGTGCTAGTGGGGCACAGGGGTTCAGCGGGGAGCTGTTTTTT. It yields the protein CASGAQGFSGELFF.

This clone was detected only a few times. The chain combines TRBV7-3 with TRBJ2-1; the match to TRBD2 covers 7 bases. Germline values: CDR1 SGHTA, CDR2 FQGTGA. CDR3 length: 16 residues. V was clipped by 5 bases and J by 0 bases; unmatched bases: 7. The CDR3 here is CASSPVGGNSYNEQFF. Here the CDR3 DNA reads TGTGCCAGCAGCCCAGTCGGGGGGAACTCCTACAATGAGCAGTTCTTC.

The V and J genes are TRBV15 and TRBJ2-1; D is undetermined. Between the trimmed V and J ends, which lost 0 bases and 0 bases, there was a span of 12 bases. CDR1 is LNHNV and CDR2 is YYDKDF in the germline V gene (reference sequence). There are 17 residues in the CDR3. CDR3 protein: CATSRDSLVSSYNEQFF. The CDR3 nucleotides read TGTGCCACCAGCAGAGATTCGTTGGTGAGCTCCTACAATGAGCAGTTCTTC.

V and J are TRBV4-3 and TRBJ1-3; D may be TRBD1 (6 bases). Germline V gene sequence: CDR1 LGHNA, CDR2 YSLEER. V dropped 5 bases and J dropped 1 base, with 9 bases sitting between them. The CDR3 has 14 amino acids. The CDR3 region is CASSLQGSGNTIYF. Written as DNA, the CDR3 is TGCGCCAGCAGCTTACAGGGTTCTGGAAACACCATATATTTT.

The chain combines TRBV4-3 with TRBJ1-6, with D uncertain. Germline CDR1 LGHNA, CDR2 YSLEER. Trimming took 0 bases from V and 7 from J, leaving 10 bases between them. The CDR3 length is 15 residues. CDR3 DNA sequence: TGCGCCAGCAGCCAAGATGAGTACTCCAATTCACCCCTCCACTTT. Protein product: CASSQDEYSNSPLHF.

The chain combines TRBV5-6 with TRBJ2-5; TRBD1 aligns across 10 bases. Looked up from germline, CDR1 is SGHDT and CDR2 is YYEEEE. The CDR3 covers 14 residues. J was trimmed by 4 bases and V by 4 bases; bases with no gene match: 4. For the CDR3, the DNA is TGTGCCAGCAGCGGGGGGACAGGGGCAGAGACCCAGTACTTC. This translates into CASSGGTGAETQYF.

The rearrangement joins TRBV5-1 to TRBJ2-7; 12 bases agree with TRBD2. In germline, CDR1 is SGHRS, CDR2 YFSETQ. V lost 4 bases and J lost 5; bases outside the gene matches: 4. This CDR3 is built from 14 residues. The DNA of the CDR3 is TGCGCCAGCAGCACTACTAGCGGGGGGAACGAGCAGTACTTC. Translation: CASSTTSGGNEQYF.

The CDR3 loop reads CAWSPTSGTGNSPLHF. The CDR3 nucleotides read TGTGCCTGGAGTCCCACCTCCGGGACAGGGAATTCACCCCTCCACTTT. The chain uses TRBV30 and TRBJ1-6; 9 bases map to TRBD1. This CDR3 is built from 16 residues. The V segment lost 2 bases and the J segment 7 bases; nucleotides outside the gene matches: 9. Germline V lookup: CDR1 GTSNPN, CDR2 SVGIG (reference sequence). Full variable domain (missing parts from reference TRBV30 and TRBJ1-6): SQTIHQWPATLVQPVGSPLSLECTVEGTSNPNLYWYRQAAGRGLQLLFYSVGIGQISSEVPQNLSASRPQDRQFILSSKKLLLSDSGFYLCAWSPTSGTGNSPLHFGNGTRLTVT.

This chain uses TRBV7-9 with TRBJ1-2; no reliable D call. V was pared by 9 bases and J by 1 base, with 15 bases between. The CDR3 spans 14 residues. CDR1 is SEHNR, CDR2 FQNEAQ, per germline (reference sequence). CDR3 DNA sequence: TGTGCCAGTACGGCGGGATCTGTTAACTATGGCTACACCTTC. As protein: CASTAGSVNYGYTF. The full variable domain, with the rest looked up from reference TRBV7-9 and TRBJ1-2, is DTGVSQNPRHKITKRGQNVTFRCDPISEHNRLYWYRQTLGQGPEFLTYFQNEAQLEKSRLLSDRFSAERPKGSFSTLEIQRTEQGDSAMYLCASTAGSVNYGYTFGSGTRLTVV.

The V gene is TRBV4-3, the J gene TRBJ2-1; 12 positions agree with TRBD2. The CDR3 is 15 amino acids. Germline V gene sequence: CDR1 LGHNA, CDR2 YSLEER. V shed 4 bases and J 6 bases; nucleotides not matched to a gene: 4. CDR3 protein: CASSPTSGSPNEQFF. The CDR3 nucleotides are TGCGCCAGCAGCCCGACTAGCGGGAGCCCCAATGAGCAGTTCTTC.

The table lists this clone with a count of one. J is TRBJ2-6 and V is TRBV12-3 or TRBV12-4, with D tentatively TRBD2 (5 bases). The CDR3 consists of 13 residues. Trimming shortened V by 8 bases and J by 8 bases, and 13 bases separated the two germline ends. The CDR3 DNA reads as TGTGCCAGCCGGATCGTCGGGACCAACGTCCTGACTTTC. The encoded protein is CASRIVGTNVLTF.

The V gene is TRBV6-4, the J gene TRBJ1-2, with a tentative D call TRBD1 (5 bases). This CDR3 region has 18 residues. V shed 0 bases and J shed 6 bases, with 23 bases lying between them. Germline assignment: CDR1 MRHNA and CDR2 SNTAGT. The CDR3 loop is CASSDSRAGTWGWDGYTF. CDR3 nucleotides: TGTGCCAGCAGTGACTCGAGGGCCGGGACTTGGGGGTGGGATGGCTACACCTTC.

The V gene is TRBV3-1 (or the pseudogene TRBV3-2), the J gene TRBJ1-1, with 8 nucleotides matching TRBD1. The V and J ends lost 1 base and 0 bases, in that order; junction bases with no gene match: 10. CDR3 length equals 18 residues. Germline values: CDR1 LGHDT, CDR2 YNNKEL (reference sequence). Here the CDR3 reads CASSQGDRPNLMNTEAFF. The CDR3 DNA follows: TGTGCCAGCAGCCAAGGGGACAGGCCGAACCTCATGAACACTGAAGCTTTCTTT.

The chain combines TRBV11-2 with TRBJ2-7, with D hard to call. The V end was cut by 2 bases, the J end by 5 bases, with 10 bases between. The germline gives CDR1 SGHAT, CDR2 FQNNGV. This CDR3 is 13 amino acids long. CDR3 sequence: CASSLKSMNEQYF. The CDR3 nucleotides read TGTGCCAGCAGCTTAAAGAGTATGAACGAGCAGTACTTC.

This chain connects TRBV2 to TRBJ1-2, with TRBD1 as a possible D gene (6 bases). Trimming removed 7 bases from V and 7 bases from J, with 10 bases in between. Germline V gene lookup returns CDR1 SNHLY and CDR2 FYNNEI. CDR3 length: 11 amino acids. This CDR3 reads CASKTGTGYTF. The CDR3 DNA is TGTGCCAGCAAAACAGGGACTGGCTACACCTTC.

The chain links TRBV14 to TRBJ2-7; TRBD2 aligns across 9 bases. Germline V gives CDR1 SGHDN, CDR2 FVKESK. The ends lost 3 bases at V and 1 base at J; junction bases unmatched: 7. The CDR3 has 16 amino acids. The CDR3 spells CASSHRGGARSYEQYF. CDR3 coding DNA: TGTGCCAGCAGCCACCGCGGGGGGGCCCGTTCCTACGAGCAGTACTTC.

The chain carries TRBV11-3 and TRBJ2-7, with D perhaps TRBD2 (5 bases). Germline V gives CDR1 SGHNT, CDR2 YENEEA. Trimming shortened V by 5 bases and J by 0 bases, and 14 bases separated the two germline ends. The CDR3 covers 15 residues. DNA for the CDR3: TGTGCCAGCAGCCTCGGCGGGCTGGGCTCCTACGAGCAGTACTTC. It is translated as CASSLGGLGSYEQYF.

The rearrangement joins TRBV29-1 to TRBJ2-1; 10 positions agree with TRBD2. Germline trimming cut 0 bases from V and 4 bases from J; bases unmatched to any gene: 3. This CDR3 has 15 residues. In germline, CDR1 is SQVTM, CDR2 ANQGSEA. Written as DNA, the CDR3 is TGCAGCGTTGAAGAAGGACTAGCGGATTACAATGAGCAGTTCTTC. Protein product: CSVEEGLADYNEQFF.

The gene calls are TRBV20-1 and TRBJ1-5, with D perhaps TRBD1 (5 bases). The CDR3 contains 18 residues. Trimming removed 3 bases from V and 2 bases from J, with 23 bases in between. Looked up from germline, CDR1 is DFQATT and CDR2 is SNEGSKA (reference sequence). In DNA, the CDR3 is TGCAGTGCTAGTGGGGGGAGGAGGACCCCGGGGGGCAATCAGCCCCAGCATTTT. Its translation is CSASGGRRTPGGNQPQHF.

The chain has TRBV14 and TRBJ1-3; 9 bases agree with TRBD1. Germline CDR1 reads SGHDN; CDR2 reads FVKESK. This CDR3 has 16 residues. V shed 4 bases, J shed 2 bases, and the junction held 6 bases outside the gene matches. CDR3 in DNA: TGTGCCAGCAGCCTCGGACAGGGGAACCCTGGAAACACCATATATTTT. The encoded protein is CASSLGQGNPGNTIYF.

V and J are TRBV5-1 and TRBJ1-3; maybe TRBD1 (6 bases). CDR3 size: 16 residues. V gave up 0 bases and J gave up 0 bases, with 10 bases separating them. In germline, CDR1 is SGHRS, CDR2 YFSETQ. The CDR3 loop reads CASSLGGLDSGNTIYF. CDR3 in DNA: TGCGCCAGCAGCTTGGGGGGGCTAGACTCTGGAAACACCATATATTTT.

The gene calls are TRBV7-9 and TRBJ2-7; 8 nucleotides line up with TRBD2. This CDR3 spans 16 amino acids. V was pared by 5 bases and J by 2 bases, with 11 bases of the junction left unmatched. Germline CDR1 and CDR2: SEHNR and FQNEAQ (reference sequence). The DNA for the CDR3 is TGTGCCAGCAGCCCCCCCTCAGCGGGAGTAACCTACGAGCAGTACTTC. Amino acid sequence: CASSPPSAGVTYEQYF.

This clone has at least ten counts. This chain joins TRBV4-1 and TRBJ2-7; 8 nucleotides match TRBD2. The CDR3 runs 20 residues. J lost 2 bases, V lost 2 bases, and 20 bases had no gene match. Germline V gene lookup returns CDR1 MGHRA and CDR2 YSYEKL. The CDR3 region has the DNA TGCGCCAGCAGCCAACCCCACGTCGGAGCGGGAGTGGCCCCCGCCTACGAGCAGTACTTC. Its protein is CASSQPHVGAGVAPAYEQYF.